Detailed here is one TCR beta chain. Original data processing: Estimates of nucleated cell counts were drawn from the amplification of reference gene primers. Produced via immunoSEQ multiplex PCR; TCRdb's table is partial and in-frame only. Clonal size and the V and J genes are those of that table, whereas D and trimming came from the DNA. The sample holds about 420,000 clones; 70% to 90% are singletons and the top ten take roughly 0.87%. The entry originates in a study of blood T cell repertoires in COVID-19. Turning to the study itself: In each case, the material was cDNA or gDNA derived from T cells, B-cell-depleted T cells, or PBMCs.

The length of the CDR3 is 12 residues. Germline lookup yields CDR1 SGHVS and CDR2 FNYEAQ. V was shortened by 5 bases and J by 5 bases, with 10 bases between the two germline ends. The Seattle patients, enrolled during active infection, were followed longitudinally. Material for sequencing was peripheral blood. This receptor was identified in a man aged 18 to 30 with COVID-19, enrolled during active disease. The chain employs TRBV7-6 and TRBJ2-7, with D hard to call. The CDR3 reads CASSAGYDEQYF. CDR3 DNA sequence: TGTGCCAGCAGCGCCGGGTACGACGAGCAGTACTTC.